Listed below are T cell receptor beta chains from one sample, sequenced in a study of T cells in Graves' hyperthyroidism and ophthalmopathy. TCRdb redid the calling of the multiplex PCR reads with MiXCR, one entry per CDR3 protein. The repertoire holds approximately 370,000 distinct CDR3 sequences, with 17% as singletons. Sequences were obtained from blood. Receptors originate from a woman in her thirties with Graves' hyperthyroidism that later progressed to Graves' ophthalmopathy. Each CDR3 is given with its conserved first and last residue. The D gene is left open where the match is weak. The size of a clone is reported for some rows only, either as once, few or many, or as a class for expanded clones.

j_call d_call v_call clone_size cdr3_nt cdr3_aa
TRBJ2-7 TRBD2 TRBV5-1 many TGCGCCAGCAGCTTGTTATCGGGGACTAGCGGGGCCCCCTACGAGCAGTACTTC CASSLLSGTSGAPYEQYF
TRBJ1-4 TRBD1 TRBV20-1 many TGCAGTGCTAGAGATCAAAAGAGACAGGGTGTAGAAAAACTGTTTTTT CSARDQKRQGVEKLFF
TRBJ1-5 - TRBV12-3/TRBV12-4 - TGTGCCAGCAGTTCAGGAGGAGGGAATCAGCCCCAGCATTTT CASSSGGGNQPQHF
TRBJ1-5 - TRBV20-1 few TGCAGTGCTACGACAGATAATAGCAATCAGCCCCAGCATTTT CSATTDNSNQPQHF
TRBJ2-7 - TRBV27 many TGTGCCAGCAGTTTCCAAGTGAATTACGAGCAGTACTTC CASSFQVNYEQYF
TRBJ2-7 TRBD1 TRBV4-1 many TGCGCCAGCAGCCAAGAGGCGGGACAGGGGTACTACGAGCAGTACTTC CASSQEAGQGYYEQYF
TRBJ2-3 TRBD2 TRBV12-3/TRBV12-4 - TGTGCCAGCAGTTTGGGTAGCGGGAGGGCGCAGTATTTT CASSLGSGRAQYF
TRBJ1-5 - TRBV5-6 few TGTGCCAGCAGCTTTTACAGTATGGCCAGTAACCAGCATTTT CASSFYSMASNQHF
TRBJ2-1 - TRBV25-1 - TGTGCCAGCAGTGAACGTCACAATGAGCAGTTCTTC CASSERHNEQFF
TRBJ1-3 - TRBV7-6 - TGTGCCAGCAGCCCGTCCAGGTCCGGGCTCGGAAACACCATATATTTT CASSPSRSGLGNTIYF
TRBJ2-7 - TRBV5-1 many TGCGCCAGCAGCTTGCAACAGGGAACCTACGAGCAGTACTTC CASSLQQGTYEQYF
TRBJ2-1 - TRBV6-5 once TGTGCCAGCAGTTCCGGGGCTAGTTATTGGGTCAATGAGCAGTTCTTC CASSSGASYWVNEQFF
TRBJ2-7 - TRBV12-3/TRBV12-4 many TGTGCCAGCGGTCGGGGATCCTACGAGCAGTACTTC CASGRGSYEQYF
TRBJ1-2 - TRBV5-4 - TGTGCCAGCAGCTTACGGACAGAACTTTATGGCTACACCTTC CASSLRTELYGYTF
TRBJ1-2 - TRBV20-1 few TGCAGTGCTAGAGAACAGGGAACGAACTATGGCTACACCTTC CSAREQGTNYGYTF
TRBJ1-2 - TRBV5-1 - TGCGCCAGCAGCTTGGCCGGGACAACCTATGGCTACACCTTC CASSLAGTTYGYTF
TRBJ1-4 - TRBV10-3 - TGTGCCATCAGTGGGGGCAGGGGAAGTAATGAAAAACTGTTTTTT CAISGGRGSNEKLFF
TRBJ2-2 - TRBV20-1 - TGCAGTGCTAGGACGTATTTCACGCGGGAGCTGTTTTTT CSARTYFTRELFF
TRBJ2-1 TRBD2 TRBV5-4 few TGTGCCAGCAGACCGGGGACTAGCGGGGGCCCTCGCGGCGATGAGCAGTTCTTC CASRPGTSGGPRGDEQFF
TRBJ2-1 - TRBV28 many TGTGCCAGCAGTTTATCGGTCAATGAGCAGTTCTTC CASSLSVNEQFF
TRBJ2-5 - TRBV24-1 many TGTGCCACCAGTGACCGGACAGTCCAAGAGACCCAGTACTTC CATSDRTVQETQYF
TRBJ1-1 - TRBV11-1 once TGTGCCAGCAGCTCGCGTCGCTGGACTGAAGCTTTCTTT CASSSRRWTEAFF
TRBJ1-1 TRBD1 TRBV7-9 many TGTGCCAGCAGCCAAACAGGGGGCACTGAAGCTTTCTTT CASSQTGGTEAFF
TRBJ2-2 TRBD1 TRBV7-9 many TGTGCCAGCAGCCGGACAGGGAGATCCGGGGAGCTGTTTTTT CASSRTGRSGELFF
TRBJ2-3 - TRBV20-1 many TGCAGTGCTAGACCCCCCCCCTCAGGGGATACGCAGTATTTT CSARPPPSGDTQYF
TRBJ2-1 - TRBV19 - TGTGCCAGTAGTAGGTCGGGGGACTCCTACAATGAGCAGTTCTTC CASSRSGDSYNEQFF
TRBJ2-7 - TRBV10-3 many TGTGCCATCAGTGAGTCGGGGCGTCTCTACGAGCAGTACTTC CAISESGRLYEQYF
TRBJ1-5 TRBD1 TRBV14 - TGTGCCAGCAGCGACCGGGACAGAAATCAGCCCCAGCATTTT CASSDRDRNQPQHF
TRBJ2-7 - TRBV28 - TGTGCCAGCCGTACAGGACCCTACGAGCAGTACTTC CASRTGPYEQYF
TRBJ1-4 TRBD1 TRBV4-2 - TGTGCCAGCAGCCAAGGACAGGGGAAAGGAGGTCTGTTTTTT CASSQGQGKGGLFF
TRBJ2-1 - TRBV20-1 many TGCAGTGCTCTCGGGGCAACATTTTCCAATGAGCAGTTCTTC CSALGATFSNEQFF
TRBJ2-5 TRBD1 TRBV20-1 - TGCAGTGCAGAGCCCGGGACAGGGATCTACGCGGGCCAAGAGACCCAGTACTTC CSAEPGTGIYAGQETQYF
TRBJ1-1 - TRBV19 many TGTGCCAGTAGTATAACCGAAAACACTGAAGCTTTCTTT CASSITENTEAFF
TRBJ1-5 - TRBV15 many TGTGCCACCAGCAGGGTAGGGACAACCCGAGGGATATATAGCAATCAGCCCCAGCATTTT CATSRVGTTRGIYSNQPQHF
TRBJ1-1 - TRBV27 many TGTGCCAGCAGTTTATCACCCCAGGACCTCTACACTGAAGCTTTCTTT CASSLSPQDLYTEAFF
TRBJ2-7 - TRBV7-2 - TGTGCCAGCAGCGAAAATGAGGAGCAGTACTTC CASSENEEQYF
TRBJ2-7 - TRBV5-1 - TGTGCCAGCAGCCTTAAAGAGGGGGGATACGAGCAGTACTTC CASSLKEGGYEQYF
TRBJ2-7 TRBD1 TRBV2 many TGTGCCAGCAGTGGAACAGGGGACGAGCAGTACTTC CASSGTGDEQYF
TRBJ2-7 - TRBV3-1 many TGTGCCAGCAGCCCTTCGGGGTCCGAGCAGTACTTC CASSPSGSEQYF
TRBJ1-1 - TRBV27 many TGTGCCAGCAGTTCCCTCCCCAACCTTGAAGCTTTCTTT CASSSLPNLEAFF
TRBJ1-1 TRBD1 TRBV27 few TGTGCCAGCAGACCGGGACAGGGGATAGGGTACACTGAAGCTTTCTTT CASRPGQGIGYTEAFF
TRBJ2-1 TRBD2 TRBV6-1 - TGTGCCAGCCGTGTCCTAGCGGGCAATGAGCAGTTCTTC CASRVLAGNEQFF
TRBJ2-1 TRBD2 TRBV5-1 few TGCGCCAGCAGCTCAATAGCGGGAGGGCTAACCAATGAGCAGTTCTTC CASSSIAGGLTNEQFF
TRBJ2-5 TRBD2 TRBV5-1 many TGCGCCAGCAGCTTGGGGACTAGCGGGAGTGTGGCCCGCCAAGAGACCCAGTACTTC CASSLGTSGSVARQETQYF
TRBJ2-1 - TRBV27 many TGTGCCAGCAGTTTACCGCGAGGTGAGCAGTTCTTC CASSLPRGEQFF
TRBJ2-1 - TRBV29-1 many TGCAGCGTTGAGTCAACCACCGACAATGAGCAGTTCTTC CSVESTTDNEQFF
TRBJ2-1 - TRBV5-6 many TGTGCCAGCAGCTGCACCTCGGAGGGGACAGTGGGTGAGCAGTTCTTC CASSCTSEGTVGEQFF